The rows below give T cell receptor beta chains drawn from one sample of a study of T cells in Graves' hyperthyroidism and ophthalmopathy. TCRdb itself ran the multiplex PCR reads through MiXCR, one entry per CDR3 protein. The table includes roughly 700,000 distinct CDR3 sequences, about 18% detected once. The material sequenced was blood. All receptors come from a man between 45 and 60 years old with Graves' hyperthyroidism. Each CDR3 is given with its conserved first and last residue. The order of the fields is V gene, D gene, clone size, J gene, CDR3 DNA, CDR3 protein. D genes are given only for firm matches. The listing skips clone size in some rows; elsewhere it reads once, few, many or a size class.

V: TRBV2
D: NA
size: many
J: TRBJ1-1
DNA: TGTGCCAGCAGTTTTGACAGCAACACTGAAGCTTTCTTT
CDR3: CASSFDSNTEAFF

V: TRBV11-2
D: TRBD1
size: many
J: TRBJ2-1
DNA: TGTGCCAGCAGCCCACAGGGGCAGGCCTACAATGAGCAGTTCTTC
CDR3: CASSPQGQAYNEQFF

V: TRBV20-1
D: TRBD2
size: many
J: TRBJ2-1
DNA: TGCAGCGGCATAGCGGGAGGTACCTACAATGAGCAGTTCTTC
CDR3: CSGIAGGTYNEQFF

V: TRBV6-2/TRBV6-3
D: NA
size: many
J: TRBJ2-7
DNA: TGTGCCAGCAGCAACTATCGGGAGCTGGTCGAGCAGTACTTC
CDR3: CASSNYRELVEQYF

V: TRBV7-9
D: NA
size: few
J: TRBJ2-2
DNA: TGTGCCAGCACCCTAGACAGCCGCACCGGGGAGCTGTTTTTT
CDR3: CASTLDSRTGELFF

V: TRBV12-3/TRBV12-4
D: NA
size: NA
J: TRBJ2-7
DNA: TGTGCCAGCAAGGGGATAACCTACGAGCAGTACTTC
CDR3: CASKGITYEQYF

V: TRBV2
D: TRBD2
size: many
J: TRBJ2-3
DNA: TGTGCCAGCAGTGACGGTAGCGGGAGGGCCGGAGATACGCAGTATTTT
CDR3: CASSDGSGRAGDTQYF

V: TRBV30
D: NA
size: few
J: TRBJ1-2
DNA: TGTGCCTGGAGTGGGGACGGAGTTTTTGGATATGGCTACACCTTC
CDR3: CAWSGDGVFGYGYTF

V: TRBV4-2
D: NA
size: NA
J: TRBJ2-3
DNA: TGTGCCAGCAGCCAAGAATCAATAGCGATAGCGTATGAGGGTACGCAGTATTTT
CDR3: CASSQESIAIAYEGTQYF

V: TRBV6-2/TRBV6-3
D: NA
size: many
J: TRBJ2-2
DNA: TGTGCCAGCGGAGTACGAGGCGGCGGGCCGGGGTCCGGGGAGCTGTTTTTT
CDR3: CASGVRGGGPGSGELFF

V: TRBV3-1
D: NA
size: many
J: TRBJ1-1
DNA: TGTGCCAGCAGCATTCACAGGGCCATGAACACTGAAGCTTTCTTT
CDR3: CASSIHRAMNTEAFF

V: TRBV5-6
D: NA
size: few
J: TRBJ1-2
DNA: TGTGCCAGCAGCCGCACCGGGGGCAGGGCCTATGGCTACACCTTC
CDR3: CASSRTGGRAYGYTF

V: TRBV7-9
D: NA
size: many
J: TRBJ2-5
DNA: TGTGCCAGCAGCTTAGCGTCGCTAGCTCTGGGAGAGACCCAGTACTTC
CDR3: CASSLASLALGETQYF

V: TRBV28
D: NA
size: many
J: TRBJ2-5
DNA: TGTGCCAGCAGTCTCCTCGGTTCTACCCAAGAGACCCAGTACTTC
CDR3: CASSLLGSTQETQYF

V: TRBV7-3
D: TRBD2
size: many
J: TRBJ2-3
DNA: TGTGCCAGCAGCTTAGGACTAGCGCTCTCAAATACGCAGTATTTT
CDR3: CASSLGLALSNTQYF

V: TRBV12-3/TRBV12-4
D: NA
size: many
J: TRBJ1-2
DNA: TGTGCCAGCAGTACGCCGGACAGTCACTATGGCTACACCTTC
CDR3: CASSTPDSHYGYTF

V: TRBV11-2
D: NA
size: once
J: TRBJ2-5
DNA: TGTGCCAGCAGGGGCTGGGAACCGGATGGACAAGAGACCCAGTACTTC
CDR3: CASRGWEPDGQETQYF

V: TRBV4-1
D: NA
size: few
J: TRBJ1-1
DNA: TGCGCCAGCACATCGTCCACTGAAGCTTTCTTT
CDR3: CASTSSTEAFF

V: TRBV9
D: TRBD1
size: many
J: TRBJ2-3
DNA: TGTGCCAGCAGCGTAGAGGGCAGGGGGCCGAACACAGATACGCAGTATTTT
CDR3: CASSVEGRGPNTDTQYF

V: TRBV28
D: NA
size: many
J: TRBJ1-2
DNA: TGTGCCAGCAGTTTCAAGAACTATGGCTACACCTTC
CDR3: CASSFKNYGYTF

V: TRBV16
D: TRBD1
size: many
J: TRBJ1-1
DNA: TGTGCCAGCAGCGTGGACAGGGCTGAAGCTTTCTTT
CDR3: CASSVDRAEAFF

V: TRBV6-5
D: NA
size: few
J: TRBJ2-7
DNA: TGTGCCAGCAGTTACTCCACCACAGGCTCCTACGAGCAGTACTTC
CDR3: CASSYSTTGSYEQYF

V: TRBV10-2
D: NA
size: few
J: TRBJ1-1
DNA: TGCGCCATCATGGGGGGGCAGAACACTGAAGCTTTCTTT
CDR3: CAIMGGQNTEAFF

V: TRBV30
D: NA
size: many
J: TRBJ1-1
DNA: TGTGCCTGGAGTGGACAGAACACTGAAGCTTTCTTT
CDR3: CAWSGQNTEAFF

V: TRBV7-8
D: NA
size: many
J: TRBJ2-3
DNA: TGTGCCAGCAGCTTAATATGGTTGGGCACAGATACGCAGTATTTT
CDR3: CASSLIWLGTDTQYF

V: TRBV6-5
D: NA
size: few
J: TRBJ2-7
DNA: TGTGCCAGCAGTTACCCAGGGTACGAGCAGTACTTC
CDR3: CASSYPGYEQYF

V: TRBV7-9
D: NA
size: NA
J: TRBJ2-1
DNA: TGTGCCAGCAGCGCCAGACTAGATGAGCAGTTCTTC
CDR3: CASSARLDEQFF

V: TRBV6-9
D: NA
size: NA
J: TRBJ1-2
DNA: TGTGCCAGCAGTTACGATGGGGCGGATGGCCACACCTTC
CDR3: CASSYDGADGHTF

V: TRBV28
D: NA
size: many
J: TRBJ2-6
DNA: TGTGCCAGTGGACCGTTCTCTGGGGCCAACGTCCTGACTTTC
CDR3: CASGPFSGANVLTF

V: TRBV11-3
D: NA
size: many
J: TRBJ2-1
DNA: TGTGCCAGCAGCTTTCTTGACGACAATGAGCAGTTCTTC
CDR3: CASSFLDDNEQFF

V: TRBV7-2
D: NA
size: few
J: TRBJ2-6
DNA: TGTGCCAGCAGCTATCGGGACGGTAGCTCTGGGGCCAACGTCCTGACTTTC
CDR3: CASSYRDGSSGANVLTF

V: TRBV2
D: NA
size: many
J: TRBJ2-4
DNA: TGTGCCGGCCGGGACACCCTTAGATACATTCAGTACTTC
CDR3: CAGRDTLRYIQYF

V: TRBV20-1
D: TRBD2
size: NA
J: TRBJ2-7
DNA: TGCAGTGCGCCGGTTACTAGCGGGTCGGATCTTTACGAGCAGTACTTC
CDR3: CSAPVTSGSDLYEQYF

V: TRBV4-3
D: TRBD2
size: NA
J: TRBJ2-1
DNA: TGCGCCAGCAGCCAAGAAGGGACTAGCGGCTCCTACAATGAGCAGTTCTTC
CDR3: CASSQEGTSGSYNEQFF

V: TRBV10-3
D: NA
size: NA
J: TRBJ1-1
DNA: TGTGCCATCAGTGACGTAGAGAACACTGAAGCTTTCTTT
CDR3: CAISDVENTEAFF

V: TRBV20-1
D: NA
size: few
J: TRBJ2-1
DNA: TGCAGTGCTAGACATGATGAGCAGTTCTTC
CDR3: CSARHDEQFF

V: TRBV30
D: NA
size: once
J: TRBJ1-1
DNA: TGTGCCTGGGTAACAGGGATGAACACTGAAGCTTTCTTT
CDR3: CAWVTGMNTEAFF

V: TRBV30
D: NA
size: NA
J: TRBJ2-4
DNA: TGTGCCTGGAGCGGACAGCAACTAGCCAAAAACATTCAGTACTTC
CDR3: CAWSGQQLAKNIQYF

V: TRBV6-5
D: NA
size: many
J: TRBJ1-5
DNA: TGTGCCAGCAGTTACAATGTAGGAGGCAATCAGCCCCAGCATTTT
CDR3: CASSYNVGGNQPQHF

V: TRBV6-5
D: NA
size: NA
J: TRBJ1-1
DNA: TGTGCCAGCAGTTACGAACGTTTGAACACTGAAGCTTTCTTT
CDR3: CASSYERLNTEAFF

V: TRBV27
D: NA
size: many
J: TRBJ1-2
DNA: TGTGCCAGCAGTCTCACAGGGACCTATGGCTACACCTTC
CDR3: CASSLTGTYGYTF